In this sample, the clone carrying this T cell receptor beta chain turned up many times. What it recognizes is unknown. Axillary draining lymph nodes of breast cancer patients supplied the node samples. TCRdb reanalysed the multiplex PCR reads using MiXCR and keeps one entry per CDR3 protein. The sample consists of fewer than 300,000 distinct CDR3 sequences, 32% of them appearing once. This entry is derived from a study of breast tumors, draining lymph nodes, adjacent tissues. Study findings and constraints: Tumor T cell lymph node origin was a supported hypothesis, not proven.

CDR1 and CDR2 from the germline V gene are SGHAT and FQNNGV. V dropped 4 bases and J dropped 0; count of bases not matched to a gene: 12. The CDR3 has 18 amino acids. Sequencing was performed on axillary lymph node tissue. This clonotype was obtained from a female donor with breast cancer. Some clones in this sample may be carry-over from other donors' samples. The V gene is TRBV11-2, the J gene TRBJ2-3; 8 bases are shared with TRBD2. The CDR3 bases are TGTGCCAGCAGCTCGGGCCGGGGCGGGGGGCTTAGCACAGATACGCAGTATTTT. Translating it yields CASSSGRGGGLSTDTQYF. Drawing the rest from reference TRBV11-2 and TRBJ2-3, the complete variable domain is EAGVAQSPRYKIIEKRQSVAFWCNPISGHATLYWYQQILGQGPKLLIQFQNNGVVDDSQLPKDRFSAERLKGVDSTLKIQPAKLEDSAVYLCASSSGRGGGLSTDTQYFGPGTRLTVL.